This T cell receptor (beta chain) was observed in a study of synovial regulatory T cells in juvenile arthritis. Study-level results: Compared with other blood Treg cells, inflammation-associated Treg cells had reduced TCR diversity.

Assay used: immunoSEQ multiplex PCR; TCRdb lists only in-frame clones, some missing. Here the sample table reports 800 to 850 clones. From germline, CDR1 is SGHNT and CDR2 YYREEE (reference sequence). The CDR3 consists of 14 residues. A DNA sequence was not provided. Its frequency marks this clone as medium-sized. Its antigen is undetermined. The clonotype comes from a donor younger than 35 with juvenile idiopathic arthritis. The sample comprised Treg cells from blood. The subset is: HLA-DR+ inflammation-associated blood Treg cells. This sequence joins TRBV5-4 and TRBJ2-3. This chain's CDR3 is CASSLGWSTDTQYF.